One TCR beta chain is described in this entry. This clonotype was counted only a few times. The clone's antigen remains unknown. Base qualities are not recorded, but no much larger clone differs from it by a single base. The data stem from a study of response to subunit inactivated influenza vaccine (dated by TCRdb to the late 2010s). Study-wide context: Deep quantitative profiling of the T cell receptor repertoire was used in the study to follow responses to a trivalent subunit inactivated influenza vaccine. What the study reported, not specific to this receptor: The authors suggested that each seasonal influenza vaccination may recruit only a limited number of new T cells.

The cysteine opens and the phenylalanine closes a CDR3 of 15 amino acids. Only CDR3 DNA remains: 45 bases, in frame from the first base. The germline V and J ends show losses of 5 bases and 5 bases respectively, and no gene match explains 6 bases of the junction. The CDR1 and CDR2 encoded by the germline V gene are SGHRS and YFSETQ. Library construction relied on RT-PCR. TCRdb shows the sequencer as Illumina HiSeq 2500. TCRdb redid the processing of the public reads, applying fastp at Q25 and MiXCR, and retained in-frame beta chains. Identical CDR3 proteins give one entry, which carries the most common genes and DNA. This sample gives just under 550,000 distinct CDR3 sequences in total; 20% to 25% of them show up just once. The ten largest clones represent under 3.5% of the sample. This sample also appeared in a second study, on T cells expressing NK-cell markers. The second paper states: The TCR beta cDNA libraries were made using 5'RACE template switching, a step that added both a universal primer site and unique molecular identifiers. Under ten donors provided sorted CD3+CD56+NKG2C+, CD3+CD56+NKG2C- and CD3+CD56-NKG2C+ T-cell subsets, whose TCR beta-chain repertoires were profiled. Among the eight sequenced donors, seven were HCMV-seropositive and one was HCMV-seronegative. In several experiments an anti-gammadeltaTCR antibody was added to restrict sorting to alphabetaTCR-expressing T cells. In over five donors, the dominant CD3+CD56+NKG2C+ clonotypes were found to rank among the top 10 CD8+ clonotypes and to make up about 1.0-8% of CD8+ T cells. Those dominant clonotypes were again the most abundant among CD3+CD56-NKG2C+ cells in a handful of donors, at 28.3-60.1%. It remained unclear whether the expanded NKG2C-expressing T cell clones were specific for HCMV antigens. Randomly selected healthy volunteers, three men and five women, were used as the eight sequenced donors. To determine HCMV serostatus, a commercial ELISA kit was used to detect HCMV-specific IgG in serum. Ficoll density gradient centrifugation was used to isolate peripheral blood mononuclear cells from blood. Using Miltenyi isolation kits, CD4+ and CD8+ T cells were isolated from PBMC through magnetic immunoseparation. Synthesis of cDNA was primed from the TCR beta constant segment and was followed by two consecutive PCR amplification steps. Illumina HiSeq 2000/2500, MiSeq or NextSeq was used to sequence libraries as 2 x 150 bp reads. MIGEC was used to demultiplex reads and group the reads by UMI, and MiTCR was used to assemble and quantify clonotypes. To remove erroneous sequences, TCR cDNA sequences were retained only when supported by two or more reads. Downstream repertoire analysis used the tcR package, and clonotypes were matched across fractions by CDR3 nucleotide sequence plus V segment. VDJmatch was used to annotate antigen specificity against VDJdb, with one amino acid substitution in CDR3 allowed.

Sequenced here: CD4+ T cells sorted from PBMCs, sampled 11 to 12 days after vaccination. The sequence is built from TRBV5-1 and TRBJ2-1; TRBD2 aligns with 11 central bases. This receptor was obtained from a man aged 50-59 years who received an inactivated influenza vaccine. Donor details come from another sample of the same person, matched by shared clones. At the DNA level, the sequence is TGCGCCAGCAGATTAGCGGGGGGGCATGACAATGAGCAGTTCTTC. It encodes CASRLAGGHDNEQFF.